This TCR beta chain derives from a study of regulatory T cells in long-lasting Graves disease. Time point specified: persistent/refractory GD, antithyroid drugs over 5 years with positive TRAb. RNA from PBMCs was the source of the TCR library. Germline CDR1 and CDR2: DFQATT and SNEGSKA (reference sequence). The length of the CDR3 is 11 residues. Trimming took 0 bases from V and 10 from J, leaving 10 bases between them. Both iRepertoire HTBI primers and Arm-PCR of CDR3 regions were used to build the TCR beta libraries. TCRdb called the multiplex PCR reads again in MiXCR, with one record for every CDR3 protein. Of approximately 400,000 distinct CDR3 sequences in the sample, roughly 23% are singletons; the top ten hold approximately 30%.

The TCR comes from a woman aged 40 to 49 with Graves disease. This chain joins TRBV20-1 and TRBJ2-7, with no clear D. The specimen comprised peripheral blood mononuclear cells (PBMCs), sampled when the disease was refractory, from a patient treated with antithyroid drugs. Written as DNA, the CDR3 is TGCAGTGCTAGAGATGCTTTTGACCAGTACTTC. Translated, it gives CSARDAFDQYF.